This entry lists 24 T cell receptor beta chains sequenced from one sample in a study of tissue T cells after allogeneic stem cell transplantation. Produced via immunoSEQ multiplex PCR; TCRdb's table is partial and in-frame only. The repertoire holds 45,000 to 50,000 clones, with less than 75% as singletons. What was sequenced was sorted cells pooled from one or two spleens. These receptor sequences come from a pool of C57BL/6 mice in good health.

About this clone itself: The gene names here belong to mouse. The sequence runs out 1 residue before the end of the CDR3; the remainder is reconstructed from the germline J gene. The sample has other DNA sequences that encode this CDR3 too. The rearrangement links TRBV13-3 to TRBJ1-6, with D unresolved. TRBJ1-6 belongs to the ORF category, with a function that is uncertain. Germline assignment: CDR1 NNHDY and CDR2 SYVADS. Deletions cut 7 bases from V and 3 bases from J, with 8 bases between. The CDR3 runs to 13 residues. Incomplete CDR3 DNA: TGTGCCAGCTCCCACAGCTATAATTCGCCCCTCTAC. Residues: CASSHSYNSPLY. The CDR3 in full is CASSHSYNSPLYF.

This clone occurred a few times. Gene labels here are mouse ones. The read falls 1 residue short of the CDR3 end, and the missing part is taken from the germline J gene. Other nucleotide sequences in the sample specify the same CDR3. This chain joins TRBV2 and TRBJ2-7, with D possibly being TRBD1 or TRBD2 (5 bases each). Germline CDR1 and CDR2: LGHNA and YSYQKL. V lost 0 bases, J lost 7 bases, and 10 bases lay in between. The CDR3 has 13 residues. The part of the CDR3 DNA that was read is TGTGCCAGCAGCCAAGACCCTCGGGGGGAACAGTAC. Protein sequence: CASSQDPRGEQY. The whole CDR3 reads CASSQDPRGEQYF.

About this clone itself: Any gene name here is a mouse gene name. The sequence runs out 1 residue before the end of the CDR3; the remainder is reconstructed from the germline J gene. This sequence joins TRBV13-1 and TRBJ2-2, with TRBD2 matching 10 bases. With V trimmed by 3 bases and J by 1 base, 0 bases remained unmatched. The CDR3 length is 15 residues. Germline values: CDR1 NSHNY, CDR2 SYGAGN. The CDR3 DNA, read in part, is TGTGCCAGCAGTGGGACTGGGGGAAACACCGGGCAGCTCTAC. Translated: CASSGTGGNTGQLY. The full-length CDR3 reads as CASSGTGGNTGQLYF.

This clone has more than one count but fewer than ten. All gene names here are mouse names. The read comes to an end 1 residue before the CDR3 does, leaving the germline J gene to fill in the end. The V and J genes are TRBV13-2 and TRBJ2-7; D ambiguous. The V gene's germline CDR1 is NNHNN and CDR2 SYGAGS (reference sequence). The CDR3 loop spans 11 amino acids. Trimming took 2 bases from V and 5 from J, leaving 5 bases between them. The part of the CDR3 DNA that was read is TGTGCCAGCGGTGAAAGGGATGAACAGTAC. Translated, it gives CASGERDEQY. From start to end, the CDR3 is CASGERDEQYF.

Turning to this clone: Gene labels here are mouse ones. The read ends 1 residue shy of where the CDR3 ends; the end is completed using the germline J gene. At the DNA level, this CDR3 is encoded by other sequences in the same sample as well. The V call is TRBV4, the J call TRBJ2-5, with 9 nucleotides matching TRBD2. This CDR3 is built from 13 residues. V lost 4 bases to trimming and J lost 5 bases; unmatched junction nucleotides: 1. Germline V lookup: CDR1 LGHDT, CDR2 YNNKQL (reference sequence). The CDR3 here is CASSWGLGDTQYF. CDR3 bases read: TGTGCCAGCAGCTGGGGACTGGGAGACACCCAGTAC.

This clone was recorded a few times. Mouse gene names and germline throughout. The CDR3 is cut off 1 residue early in the read; its end comes from the germline J gene. The chain uses TRBV12-1 and TRBJ2-7; 8 bases line up with TRBD2. The CDR3 runs 15 residues. The V gene end was trimmed by 4 bases and the J gene end by 0 bases; junction bases not matched to a gene: 7. Germline V CDR1 and CDR2: SGHSN, HYEKVE. The CDR3 loop reads CASSRNWGSSYEQYF. CDR3 DNA (partial): TGTGCCAGCTCCCGCAACTGGGGGAGCTCCTATGAACAGTAC.

Concerning this clone itself: Mouse names are used for the genes. Read sequence stops 1 residue before the CDR3 end, and the germline J gene provides the missing end. V usage is TRBV31 and J usage is TRBJ2-3; the D is unclear. This CDR3 contains 11 residues. Germline CDR1 GKSSPN, CDR2 SITVG. Trimming pared 5 bases from V and 0 bases from J, leaving 3 bases between. CDR3 region: CAWDSAETLYF. Incomplete CDR3 DNA: TGTGCCTGGGACAGTGCAGAAACGCTGTAT.

Details on this clone: Mouse germline and gene names are used. The CDR3 is cut off 1 residue early in the read; its end comes from the germline J gene. V and J are TRBV13-3 and TRBJ2-3; D is perhaps TRBD1 (5 bases). The V end was cut by 4 bases, the J end by 0 bases, with 9 bases between. CDR3 size: 14 residues. Germline assignment: CDR1 NNHDY and CDR2 SYVADS. CDR3 bases read: TGTGCCAGCAGTCTGGACATTAGTGCAGAAACGCTGTAT. Encoded protein: CASSLDISAETLY. The entire CDR3 is CASSLDISAETLYF.

As to this clone: Genes here carry mouse names. The missing CDR3 end, 1 residue past where the read stops, is filled in from the germline J gene. The rearrangement uses TRBV3 and TRBJ2-7, with TRBD2 as a possible D gene (6 bases). This CDR3 is built from 12 residues. V lost 5 bases, J lost 3 bases, and 8 bases lay in between. The germline V gene has CDR1 SNHLY and CDR2 FYNGKV (reference sequence). The covered CDR3 bases are TGTGCCAGCAGCATGGGACTCTATGAACAGTAC. It codes for CASSMGLYEQY. The whole CDR3 sequence is CASSMGLYEQYF.

This clone has only one observation. Germline and genes here are mouse. The CDR3 loop is CASSSGTENTEVFF. The CDR3 bases that were read are TGTGCCAGCAGCTCCGGGACAGAAAACACAGAAGTCTTC. The chain links TRBV2 to TRBJ1-1; 7 positions match TRBD1. With the read ending 1 residue before the CDR3 end, the germline J gene is used to fill in that end. The ends lost 5 bases at V and 1 base at J; junction bases unmatched: 4. Germline-derived CDR1 and CDR2 are LGHNA and YSYQKL. The length of the CDR3 is 14 residues.

Remarks on this clone: Germline and genes here are mouse. The read finishes 1 residue shy of the CDR3 end, and the germline J gene is used to complete it. This chain uses TRBV13-2 with TRBJ2-5; D call uncertain. The CDR3 is 12 amino acids. From germline, CDR1 is NNHNN and CDR2 SYGAGS (reference sequence). Trimming stripped 2 bases from V and 3 bases from J, with 4 bases between. The CDR3 protein is CASGDQQDTQYF. The sequenced CDR3 bases are TGTGCCAGCGGTGACCAGCAAGACACCCAGTAC.

A note on this clone: Mouse gene names and germline throughout. The read comes to an end 1 residue before the CDR3 does, leaving the germline J gene to fill in the end. The chain joins TRBV2 to TRBJ1-2, with a tentative D call TRBD1 (6 bases). Germline V lookup: CDR1 LGHNA, CDR2 YSYQKL. Deletions cut 4 bases from V and 3 bases from J, with 12 bases between. The CDR3 sequence is 14 residues long. The CDR3 loop is CASSPDRWDSDYTF. The CDR3 DNA, read in part, is TGTGCCAGCAGCCCCGACAGGTGGGACTCCGACTACACC.

The sample holds a few counts of this clone. Gene names are mouse gene names. The read gets to within 1 residue of the CDR3 end, and the germline J gene fills in the rest. The V call is TRBV13-3, the J call TRBJ2-7, with 10 bases lining up with TRBD2. Germline values: CDR1 NNHDY, CDR2 SYVADS. The CDR3 is 15 residues long. The J segment lost 3 bases and the V segment lost 0 bases, leaving 3 bases of the junction unmatched. CDR3 DNA, as far as it was read: TGTGCCAGCAGTGATGCAACTGGGGGGGGCTATGAACAGTAC. Protein: CASSDATGGGYEQY. Given in full, the CDR3 is CASSDATGGGYEQYF.

This clone came up a few times. Gene names are mouse gene names. Sequencing ends 1 residue short of the CDR3 end; the germline J gene provides the rest. The chain links TRBV3 to TRBJ2-7, with 9 nucleotides matching TRBD1. This CDR3 comprises 14 residues. V dropped 4 bases and J dropped 4; count of bases not matched to a gene: 5. CDR1 and CDR2 from the germline V gene are SNHLY and FYNGKV (reference sequence). Incomplete CDR3 DNA: TGTGCCAGCAGCTCGGACAGGGGCGCATATGAACAGTAC. Translated, it gives CASSSDRGAYEQY. The whole CDR3 sequence is CASSSDRGAYEQYF.

For this clone: Genes and germline are mouse. This CDR3 reads CASSQQGSQNTLYF. The covered CDR3 bases are TGTGCCAGCAGCCAACAGGGAAGTCAAAACACCTTGTAC. This chain uses TRBV2 with TRBJ2-4; D might be TRBD1 (5 bases). The CDR3 is cut off 1 residue early in the read; its end comes from the germline J gene. Trimming took off 2 bases at V and 0 bases at J, with 6 bases between the two ends. The CDR3 consists of 14 residues. The germline CDR1 and CDR2 sequences are LGHNA and YSYQKL.

This clone was found a few times. Genes and germline are mouse. The sequenced fragment ends 1 residue before the CDR3 boundary, so the rest is inferred from the germline J gene. This chain joins TRBV19 and TRBJ2-1, with 7 positions matching TRBD2. Looked up from germline, CDR1 is FNHDT and CDR2 is SITEND (reference sequence). This CDR3 is 14 amino acids long. V lost 4 bases and J lost 1; bases outside the gene matches: 2. The CDR3 loop is CASSDWANYAEQFF. The part of the CDR3 DNA that was read is TGTGCCAGCAGTGACTGGGCCAACTATGCTGAGCAGTTC.

Comment on this clone: Gene names follow the mouse nomenclature. Read data end 1 residue before the CDR3 end; the end is taken from the germline J gene. V usage is TRBV2 and J usage is TRBJ1-1; 7 nucleotides match TRBD1. V shed 3 bases, J shed 1 base, and the junction held 2 bases outside the gene matches. This CDR3 contains 14 residues. Germline V lookup: CDR1 LGHNA, CDR2 YSYQKL. CDR3 region: CASSHAGGNTEVFF. The covered CDR3 bases are TGTGCCAGCAGCCATGCAGGGGGAAACACAGAAGTCTTC.

As for this clone: Gene names denote mouse genes. The CDR3 goes on 1 residue after the read ends, and that part is filled in from the germline J gene. V is TRBV13-1 and J is TRBJ1-4; the D gene is possibly TRBD1 (6 bases). From germline, CDR1 is NSHNY and CDR2 SYGAGN. Trimming stripped 3 bases from V and 5 bases from J, with 14 bases between. The CDR3 has 15 amino acids. The CDR3 sequence: CASSGRGTKNERLFF. The DNA read from the CDR3 is TGTGCCAGCAGTGGGCGGGGGACAAAAAACGAAAGATTATTT.

The sample holds a few counts of this clone. Mouse names are used for the genes. The read is 1 residue too short to cover the CDR3 end, so that end is filled in from the germline J gene. J is TRBJ2-7 and V is TRBV4, with 10 bases identical to TRBD1. CDR1 is LGHDT, CDR2 YNNKQL, per germline (reference sequence). Trimming cost V 4 bases and J 3 bases; bases outside gene matches: 0. This CDR3 is 13 amino acids long. The CDR3 loop reads CASSWTGGYEQYF. Incomplete CDR3 DNA: TGTGCCAGCAGCTGGACAGGGGGCTATGAACAGTAC.

Regarding this clone: Gene names denote mouse genes. The read falls 1 residue short of the CDR3 end, and the missing part is taken from the germline J gene. V and J are TRBV3 and TRBJ2-5, with 12 bases identical to TRBD2. Germline lookup yields CDR1 SNHLY and CDR2 FYNGKV (reference sequence). This CDR3 contains 14 residues. J lost 8 bases, V lost 5 bases, and 5 bases had no gene match. The CDR3 region is CASSPTGGAFTQYF. The sequenced part of the CDR3 DNA is TGTGCCAGCAGCCCGACTGGGGGGGCATTCACCCAGTAC.

As to this clone: Genes here carry mouse names. The read finishes 1 residue shy of the CDR3 end, and the germline J gene is used to complete it. This rearrangement joins TRBV13-2 to TRBJ1-1; no firm D call. Germline lookup yields CDR1 NNHNN and CDR2 SYGAGS (reference sequence). The CDR3 runs to 12 residues. Trimming took off 6 bases at V and 3 bases at J, with 9 bases between the two ends. CDR3 amino acids: CASAGPDTEVFF. CDR3 DNA, as far as it was read: TGTGCCAGCGCCGGGCCCGACACAGAAGTCTTC.

This clone has just a few counts. Genes and germline are mouse. The CDR3 end falls 1 residue outside the read, so it is completed with the germline J gene. The chain has TRBV29 and TRBJ2-7; D gene ambiguous. The CDR3 covers 12 residues. The germline V gene has CDR1 MSHET and CDR2 SYDVDS. V lost 3 bases, J lost 4 bases, and 7 bases lay in between. The part of the CDR3 DNA that was read is TGTGCTAGCAGTTTGGACGGTTATGAACAGTAC. Protein product: CASSLDGYEQY. The whole CDR3 sequence reads CASSLDGYEQYF.

Of note for this clone: Germline and genes: mouse. The read comes to an end 1 residue before the CDR3 does, leaving the germline J gene to fill in the end. This chain joins TRBV14 and TRBJ2-4, with 8 nucleotides matching TRBD2. This CDR3 has 14 residues. Germline lookup yields CDR1 SGHDT and CDR2 FRDEAV. V shed 5 bases and J 2 bases; nucleotides not matched to a gene: 4. The sequenced part of the CDR3 DNA is TGTGCCAGCAGCCTCTGGGGGGTTCAAAACACCTTGTAC. Translated, it gives CASSLWGVQNTLY. The complete CDR3 sequence is CASSLWGVQNTLYF.

Turning to this clone: Gene names follow the mouse nomenclature. Read sequence stops 1 residue before the CDR3 end, and the germline J gene provides the missing end. This rearrangement joins TRBV13-2 to TRBJ2-4, with TRBD1 as a possible D gene (6 bases). The V end was cut by 5 bases, the J end by 0 bases, with 10 bases between. The CDR3 has 14 residues. CDR1 NNHNN and CDR2 SYGAGS come from the germline V gene (reference sequence). The CDR3 region is CASGGQSSQNTLYF. The sequenced part of the CDR3 DNA is TGTGCCAGCGGGGGACAATCTAGTCAAAACACCTTGTAC.